Listed here are 11 T cell receptor beta chains from one sample, sequenced in a study of cytomegalovirus exposure and HLA in healthy donors. Use of 60 Vbeta and 13 Jbeta primers characterized the PCR. Sequencing used immunoSEQ multiplex PCR; TCRdb keeps in-frame clones, though not all of them. The repertoire holds approximately 100,000 clones, with about three quarters as singletons. Sequencing was performed on PBMCs. These receptors all come from a male donor in good health and CMV-seropositive.

The chain recombines TRBV7-8 with TRBJ2-7; TRBD2 aligns across 8 bases. The V gene end was trimmed by 4 bases and the J gene end by 0 bases; junction bases not matched to a gene: 2. The CDR3 is 14 amino acids. Per germline, CDR1 SGHVS and CDR2 FQNEAQ. Here the CDR3 reads CASSSGTSSYEQYF. CDR3 coding DNA: TGTGCCAGCAGCTCCGGGACTAGCTCCTACGAGCAGTACTTC.

This chain joins TRBV18 and TRBJ1-6; 7 positions match TRBD1. The germline V gene has CDR1 KGHSH and CDR2 LQKENI. With 5 bases clipped from V and 9 bases from J, the junction kept 19 bases outside the gene matches. The CDR3 spans 18 residues. CDR3 bases: TGTGCCAGCTCAACTTCGGACAGGTTTCGTTTTAGGAGTTCACCCCTCCACTTT. It translates to CASSTSDRFRFRSSPLHF.

This CDR3 is CASSATPENYGYTF. CDR3 DNA sequence: TGTGCCAGCAGTGCTACTCCCGAGAACTATGGCTACACCTTC. The genes are TRBV2 and TRBJ1-2; D gene unclear. Germline V gene data show CDR1 as SNHLY and CDR2 as FYNNEI. The CDR3 loop spans 14 amino acids. V lost 4 bases, J lost 2 bases, and 11 bases lay in between.

This clone was detected a few times. The J gene is TRBJ2-2, the V gene TRBV5-4, with no clear D. The CDR3 loop spans 12 amino acids. The ends were cut back, 2 bases at V and 4 bases at J, with 3 bases in the middle. In germline, CDR1 is SGHNT, CDR2 YYREEE (reference sequence). The CDR3 here is CASSFRTGELFF. CDR3 nucleotides: TGTGCCAGCAGCTTTCGCACCGGGGAGCTGTTTTTT.

This clone has more than one count but fewer than ten. This specimen includes other DNA sequences encoding the same CDR3. The chain has TRBV5-1 and TRBJ2-3; possibly TRBD2 for D (5 bases). CDR3 length: 14 residues. CDR1 is SGHRS and CDR2 is YFSETQ in the germline V gene. The V end lost 4 bases, the J end lost 3 bases, and 12 bases lay between the germline ends. In DNA, the CDR3 is TGCGCCAGCAGCCCACCCGGCGGGACAGATACGCAGTATTTT. It is translated as CASSPPGGTDTQYF. Looking up the rest from reference TRBV5-1 and TRBJ2-3 gives the full variable domain: KAGVTQTPRYLIKTRGQQVTLSCSPISGHRSVSWYQQTPGQGLQFLFEYFSETQRNKGNFPGRFSGRQFSNSRSEMNVSTLELGDSALYLCASSPPGGTDTQYFGPGTRLTVL.

The gene calls are TRBV5-6 and TRBJ2-7, with D maybe TRBD2 (7 bases). With 4 bases removed from V and 0 bases from J, the gap between germline ends came to 20 bases. Per germline, CDR1 SGHDT and CDR2 YYEEEE. This CDR3 spans 17 amino acids. The DNA for the CDR3 is TGTGCCAGCAGCATAGACACAGGCGGGGGCAGCTCCTACGAGCAGTACTTC. Residues: CASSIDTGGGSSYEQYF.

The chain employs TRBV5-1 and TRBJ2-3; tentative D call: TRBD2 (7 bases). Trimming pared 1 base from V and 0 bases from J, leaving 15 bases between. This CDR3 comprises 17 residues. Germline V gene sequence: CDR1 SGHRS, CDR2 YFSETQ. CDR3 sequence: CASSLIRGAISTDTQYF. CDR3 DNA sequence: TGCGCCAGCAGCTTGATCCGGGGGGCGATTAGCACAGATACGCAGTATTTT.

The chain combines TRBV4-3 with TRBJ1-5, with 7 bases matching TRBD1. Trimming took 4 bases from V and 4 from J; bases not matched to a gene: 4. CDR1 is LGHNA, CDR2 YSLEER, per germline. CDR3 size: 14 residues. CDR3 sequence: CASSPGTVNQPQHF. In DNA, the CDR3 is TGCGCCAGCAGCCCGGGGACAGTGAATCAGCCCCAGCATTTT.

This chain uses TRBV7-2 with TRBJ2-1; 9 bases are a match to TRBD1. The length of the CDR3 is 15 residues. Trimming took 5 bases from V and 2 from J; bases not matched to a gene: 4. Looked up from germline, CDR1 is SGHTA and CDR2 is FQGNSA. The CDR3 DNA follows: TGTGCCAGCAGCCGGGACAGGGAAGCCTACAATGAGCAGTTCTTC. This translates into CASSRDREAYNEQFF.

The V call is TRBV5-6, the J call TRBJ1-2, with D unclear. Per germline, CDR1 SGHDT and CDR2 YYEEEE. V was shortened by 0 bases and J by 0 bases, with 9 bases between the two germline ends. This CDR3 contains 15 residues. DNA of the CDR3: TGTGCCAGCAGCTTGGCGCGGCTAGCTAACTATGGCTACACCTTC. This translates into CASSLARLANYGYTF.

The chain uses TRBV30 and TRBJ1-2; D perhaps matches TRBD1 (6 bases). Germline V gene lookup returns CDR1 GTSNPN and CDR2 SVGIG (reference sequence). Trimming removed 8 bases at V and 0 bases at J, with 13 bases between. This CDR3 contains 13 residues. The CDR3 region has the DNA TGTGCCGTAACAGGGACCGCTAACTATGGCTACACCTTC. This gives the protein CAVTGTANYGYTF.